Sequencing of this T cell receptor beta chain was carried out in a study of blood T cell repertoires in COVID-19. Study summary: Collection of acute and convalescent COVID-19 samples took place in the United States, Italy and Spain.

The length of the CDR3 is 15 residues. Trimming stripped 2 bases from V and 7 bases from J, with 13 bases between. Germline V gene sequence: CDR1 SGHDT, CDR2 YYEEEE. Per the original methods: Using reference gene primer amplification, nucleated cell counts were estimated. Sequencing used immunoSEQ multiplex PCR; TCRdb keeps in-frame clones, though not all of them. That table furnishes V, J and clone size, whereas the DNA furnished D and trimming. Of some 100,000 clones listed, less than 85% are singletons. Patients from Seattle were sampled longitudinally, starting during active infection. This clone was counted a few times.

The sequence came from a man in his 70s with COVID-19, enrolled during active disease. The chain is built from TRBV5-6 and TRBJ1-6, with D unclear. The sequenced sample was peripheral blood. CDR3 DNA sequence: TGTGCCAGCAGCTTTGGGCGTCTGGAAAATTCACCCCTCCACTTT. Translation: CASSFGRLENSPLHF.